This is a list of T cell receptor beta chains from one sample in a study of blood T cell repertoires in COVID-19. Assay: immunoSEQ multiplex PCR; the TCRdb copy retains only in-frame clones and omits some. The sample lists about 280,000 clones, approximately 83% seen once, with over 8.5% in the top ten. Material for sequencing was peripheral blood. The receptors were sampled from a woman in her 50s who had recovered from COVID-19. The CDR3 runs from the conserved cysteine through the conserved F or W. Each record gives: D gene, clone size, J gene, V gene, CDR3 DNA, CDR3 protein. D genes are given only for firm matches. Expanded clones get a size class; other rows say once, few or many, or leave the size out.

D: NA; size: NA; J: TRBJ1-2; V: TRBV28; DNA: TGTGCCAGCAGTCGGGGCTATGGCTACACCTTC; CDR3: CASSRGYGYTF
D: TRBD1; size: NA; J: TRBJ2-6; V: TRBV4-3; DNA: TGCGCCAGCAGCCAAGATAGGCCAGGGGGTGGTGGGGCCAACGTCCTGACTTTC; CDR3: CASSQDRPGGGGANVLTF
D: TRBD2; size: NA; J: TRBJ2-3; V: TRBV5-4; DNA: TGTGCCAGCAGCTTGCTTAGCGGGACCAGCACAGATACGCAGTATTTT; CDR3: CASSLLSGTSTDTQYF
D: NA; size: NA; J: TRBJ1-6; V: TRBV28; DNA: TGTGCCAGCAGTTTGTCGGGTCCGAATTCACCCCTCCACTTT; CDR3: CASSLSGPNSPLHF
D: NA; size: NA; J: TRBJ2-7; V: TRBV29-1; DNA: TGCAGCGTTGCTGACTCCCCAAACGAGCAGTACTTC; CDR3: CSVADSPNEQYF
D: TRBD2; size: few; J: TRBJ2-7; V: TRBV6-1; DNA: TGTGCCAGCAGTGAAGCCGGGGGGAGGTCCTACGAGCAGTACTTC; CDR3: CASSEAGGRSYEQYF
D: NA; size: NA; J: TRBJ1-2; V: TRBV27; DNA: TGTGCCAGCAGACCGCGCCCGGAGAACTATGGCTACACCTTC; CDR3: CASRPRPENYGYTF
D: TRBD1; size: NA; J: TRBJ1-1; V: TRBV4-3; DNA: TGCGCCAGCAGCCATCGTTGGACAGGGAGTACTGAAGCTTTCTTT; CDR3: CASSHRWTGSTEAFF
D: TRBD1; size: few; J: TRBJ1-5; V: TRBV6-5; DNA: TGTGCCAGCAGCTACGACAGGGAAATCAATCAGCCCCAGCATTTT; CDR3: CASSYDREINQPQHF
D: TRBD2; size: few; J: TRBJ2-2; V: TRBV5-4; DNA: TGTGCCAGCACCGGGACTAGGAACACCGGGGAGCTGTTTTTT; CDR3: CASTGTRNTGELFF
D: NA; size: NA; J: TRBJ2-2; V: TRBV6-5; DNA: TGTGCCAGCCGCGCCGGGACTTACACCGGGGAGCTGTTTTTT; CDR3: CASRAGTYTGELFF
D: NA; size: NA; J: TRBJ2-3; V: TRBV5-5; DNA: TGTGCCAGCAGCTTGGGCCTAGGAGGGCCAGATACGCAGTATTTT; CDR3: CASSLGLGGPDTQYF
D: TRBD2; size: NA; J: TRBJ2-7; V: TRBV28; DNA: TGCGCGAGTAGCGGGAGGGTGTGGGAGCAGTACTTC; CDR3: CASSGRVWEQYF
D: NA; size: NA; J: TRBJ2-1; V: TRBV27; DNA: TGTGCCAGCAGTTTATCGCGGGGCGACGGTGAGCAGTTCTTC; CDR3: CASSLSRGDGEQFF
D: TRBD2; size: NA; J: TRBJ2-7; V: TRBV7-2; DNA: TGTGCCAGCAGCTCCTTACTAGCGGGGGGTTACTACGAGCAGTACTTC; CDR3: CASSSLLAGGYYEQYF
D: NA; size: NA; J: TRBJ2-7; V: TRBV15; DNA: TGTGCCACCAGCTCCGTACAGGGCTACGAGCAGTACTTC; CDR3: CATSSVQGYEQYF
D: TRBD1; size: NA; J: TRBJ2-5; V: TRBV18; DNA: TGTGCCAGCTCACTAACGGGACAGAACCAAGAGACCCAGTACTTC; CDR3: CASSLTGQNQETQYF
D: TRBD1; size: once; J: TRBJ2-5; V: TRBV7-2; DNA: TGTGCCAGCAGCTTCCAGGGGGCGCCTAGGGAGACCCAGTACTTC; CDR3: CASSFQGAPRETQYF
D: TRBD1; size: NA; J: TRBJ1-2; V: TRBV28; DNA: TGTGCCAGCAGCCGTACAGGGGGCGCCTATGGCTACACCTTC; CDR3: CASSRTGGAYGYTF
D: NA; size: NA; J: TRBJ2-3; V: TRBV7-3; DNA: TGTGCCAGCAGCCCCCAGCCGCGGGGAAGGGCAGATACGCAGTATTTT; CDR3: CASSPQPRGRADTQYF
D: TRBD1; size: NA; J: TRBJ1-5; V: TRBV28; DNA: TGTGCCAGCAGTGAGCCGGGACAGGGGGCGCTCGGCAATCAGCCCCAGCATTTT; CDR3: CASSEPGQGALGNQPQHF
D: TRBD2; size: NA; J: TRBJ2-4; V: TRBV7-9; DNA: TGTGCCAGCAGCCCTCGACTAGCGGGAGTTGCCGTTGCCAAAAACATTCAGTACTTC; CDR3: CASSPRLAGVAVAKNIQYF
D: NA; size: NA; J: TRBJ2-1; V: TRBV19; DNA: TGTGCCAGTAGTATTGGCTCCTCCTACAATGAGCAGTTCTTC; CDR3: CASSIGSSYNEQFF
D: NA; size: NA; J: TRBJ1-6; V: TRBV20-1; DNA: TGCAGTGCTAGACTTAATTCACCCCTCCACTTT; CDR3: CSARLNSPLHF
D: TRBD1; size: NA; J: TRBJ1-5; V: TRBV19; DNA: TGTGCCAGTAGGATGACAGGGGGTAACAATCAGCCCCAGCATTTT; CDR3: CASRMTGGNNQPQHF
D: NA; size: NA; J: TRBJ1-1; V: TRBV28; DNA: TGTGCCAGCAGTTCGGCAGCCGAGGGCCACACTGAAGCTTTCTTT; CDR3: CASSSAAEGHTEAFF
D: TRBD2; size: few; J: TRBJ2-1; V: TRBV7-9; DNA: TGTGCCAGCACACCGGGAGGAGGGGATGAGCAGTTCTTC; CDR3: CASTPGGGDEQFF
D: NA; size: NA; J: TRBJ1-5; V: TRBV29-1; DNA: TGCAGCGTTGGACAGCACAATCAGCCCCAGCATTTT; CDR3: CSVGQHNQPQHF
D: TRBD1; size: few; J: TRBJ1-1; V: TRBV9; DNA: TGTGCCAGCAGCGCGGACAGGGGTGGTACTGAAGCTTTCTTT; CDR3: CASSADRGGTEAFF
D: NA; size: NA; J: TRBJ2-3; V: TRBV4-2; DNA: TGTGCCAGCAGCCAAGAGAGAAAAGCGACAGATACGCAGTATTTT; CDR3: CASSQERKATDTQYF
D: NA; size: NA; J: TRBJ1-3; V: TRBV6-6; DNA: TGTGCCAGCAGTTCCGGTACGAGAAACACCATATATTTT; CDR3: CASSSGTRNTIYF
D: TRBD2; size: NA; J: TRBJ2-7; V: TRBV27; DNA: TGTGCCAGCAGTTTAGGCACTAGCGGGAACTACGAGCAGTACTTC; CDR3: CASSLGTSGNYEQYF
D: TRBD2; size: once; J: TRBJ2-3; V: TRBV19; DNA: TGTGCCAGTAGTACAGATCTAGCGGCCAGCACAGATACGCAGTATTTT; CDR3: CASSTDLAASTDTQYF
D: TRBD1; size: NA; J: TRBJ2-1; V: TRBV7-2; DNA: TGTGCCAGCAGCACCCAGGGGGCTGAATTCGATCGATGGTACAATGAGCAGTTCTTC; CDR3: CASSTQGAEFDRWYNEQFF
D: NA; size: NA; J: TRBJ1-5; V: TRBV3-1/TRBV3-2; DNA: TGTGCCAGCAGCCAGGGACTCGAAGGGAGTCAGCCCCAGCATTTT; CDR3: CASSQGLEGSQPQHF
D: TRBD1; size: NA; J: TRBJ2-7; V: TRBV29-1; DNA: TGCAGCGTTGGGACAGGGGCCTACGAGCAGTACTTC; CDR3: CSVGTGAYEQYF
D: NA; size: NA; J: TRBJ2-2; V: TRBV28; DNA: TGTGCCAGCAGCGTGAACACCGGGGAGCTGTTTTTT; CDR3: CASSVNTGELFF
D: NA; size: NA; J: TRBJ1-1; V: TRBV27; DNA: TGTGCCAGCGGGGGACATGTGAACACTGAAGCTTTCTTT; CDR3: CASGGHVNTEAFF
D: NA; size: NA; J: TRBJ1-2; V: TRBV18; DNA: TGTGCCAGCTCACCACAAGAGAGTAACTATGGCTACACCTTC; CDR3: CASSPQESNYGYTF
D: TRBD2; size: NA; J: TRBJ2-2; V: TRBV4-3; DNA: TGCGCCAGCAGCCAACTTCCACCGGGACTAGTAAGCGGGGAGCTGTTTTTT; CDR3: CASSQLPPGLVSGELFF
D: NA; size: NA; J: TRBJ1-2; V: TRBV29-1; DNA: TGCAGCGTTGAAGGTGGCGGACAGATTTGGAAGGGCTACACCTTC; CDR3: CSVEGGGQIWKGYTF
D: TRBD2; size: NA; J: TRBJ2-5; V: TRBV6-5; DNA: TGTGCCTCAAAGCGGGAGTCCCTGGAGACCCAGTACTTC; CDR3: CASKRESLETQYF
D: NA; size: once; J: TRBJ2-5; V: TRBV11-1; DNA: TGTGCCAGCAAACCCGGACAGATCCAAGAGACCCAGTACTTC; CDR3: CASKPGQIQETQYF
D: NA; size: NA; J: TRBJ2-5; V: TRBV7-7; DNA: TGTGCCAGCAGCTTAGGGAAGGGGCCCCCTGGGACCCAGTACTTC; CDR3: CASSLGKGPPGTQYF
D: TRBD2; size: NA; J: TRBJ2-2; V: TRBV6-6; DNA: TGTGCCAGCAGACTAGCGGGGCCCGGGGAGCTGTTTTTT; CDR3: CASRLAGPGELFF
D: TRBD2; size: NA; J: TRBJ2-3; V: TRBV28; DNA: TGTGCCAGCAGTTTATACCTTAGCGGGGGGGCCACAGATACGCAGTATTTT; CDR3: CASSLYLSGGATDTQYF
D: TRBD1; size: NA; J: TRBJ1-4; V: TRBV27; DNA: TGTGCCAGCAGTCTGGGACAGGGGGTTCGGGGGGAAAAACTGTTTTTT; CDR3: CASSLGQGVRGEKLFF
D: NA; size: NA; J: TRBJ1-5; V: TRBV19; DNA: TGTGCCAGTAGCCCGGAGAGGGCGCACAATCAGCCCCAGCATTTT; CDR3: CASSPERAHNQPQHF
D: NA; size: NA; J: TRBJ1-2; V: TRBV12-3/TRBV12-4; DNA: TGTGCCAGCAGTATCGACCCCACTATGGGCTACACCTTC; CDR3: CASSIDPTMGYTF
D: NA; size: NA; J: TRBJ2-6; V: TRBV29-1; DNA: TGCAGCGTTGAATATCCTGGGGCCAACGTCCTGACTTTC; CDR3: CSVEYPGANVLTF
D: NA; size: once; J: TRBJ2-3; V: TRBV6-4; DNA: TGTGCCAGCAGTGAAGTTTTGGCCAGCACAGATACGCAGTATTTT; CDR3: CASSEVLASTDTQYF
D: NA; size: NA; J: TRBJ1-6; V: TRBV28; DNA: TGTGCCAGCAGTCCTCCAGACAGGTCCTATAATTCACCCCTCCACTTT; CDR3: CASSPPDRSYNSPLHF
D: NA; size: few; J: TRBJ1-5; V: TRBV18; DNA: TGTGCCAGCTCCGCAGATAGCAATCAGCCCCAGCATTTT; CDR3: CASSADSNQPQHF
D: NA; size: NA; J: TRBJ2-7; V: TRBV5-4; DNA: TGTGCCAGCAGATCGACCTCGGGGTCCTACGAGCAGTACTTC; CDR3: CASRSTSGSYEQYF
D: TRBD2; size: NA; J: TRBJ2-1; V: TRBV6-2/TRBV6-3; DNA: TGTGCCAGCAGTTCCACCGGGACTAGCGGGCGAAAGCAGTTCTTC; CDR3: CASSSTGTSGRKQFF